This T cell receptor (beta chain) was identified during a study of T cells in Graves' hyperthyroidism and ophthalmopathy. Amplification of TCR beta CDR3 regions used RNA as the template. A first-round RT-PCR of the TCR CDR3 used the HTBI primer set. TCRdb analysed the multiplex PCR reads with MiXCR anew, one entry per CDR3 protein. The data contain fewer than 450,000 distinct CDR3 sequences, about 18% of them singletons. Notes on the study in general: Clonotypes that were expanded in thyroid above 0.001 mostly appeared in blood too.

V shed 5 bases and J 7 bases; nucleotides not matched to a gene: 10. Germline CDR1 is DFQATT and CDR2 is SNEGSKA (reference sequence). The CDR3 runs 15 residues. Of note for this clonotype: Its specificity is unknown.

The TCR originated in a man aged 18 to 29 with Graves' ophthalmopathy. V usage is TRBV20-1 and J usage is TRBJ1-6, with 8 positions matching TRBD1. Input material: blood. The CDR3 region is CSALRQDRENSPLHF. The CDR3 coding sequence is TGCAGTGCTCTCCGCCAGGACAGGGAGAATTCACCCCTCCACTTT.